These 9 T cell receptor beta chains originate from one sample sequenced in a study of immune evolution from preneoplasia to lung adenocarcinoma. TCRdb's table, derived via immunoSEQ multiplex PCR, lists solely in-frame clones and lacks some. This sample has over 3,500 clones; roughly 87% occur once, and the top ten carry around 3.1%. The sample comprised FFPE invasive lung adenocarcinoma tissue. The source is a person in their fifties with lung adenocarcinoma.

The gene calls are TRBV7-9 and TRBJ2-7; D possibly corresponds to TRBD1 (5 bases). Germline V gene lookup returns CDR1 SEHNR and CDR2 FQNEAQ (reference sequence). This CDR3 has 17 residues. Trimming took off 1 base at V and 2 bases at J, with 18 bases between the two ends. The DNA for the CDR3 is TGTGCCAGCAGCTTAGGAAGCCCGACAGCCTCAACCTACGAGCAGTACTTC. Residues: CASSLGSPTASTYEQYF. The entire variable domain, with the rest obtained from reference TRBV7-9 and TRBJ2-7, is as follows: DTGVSQNPRHKITKRGQNVTFRCDPISEHNRLYWYRQTLGQGPEFLTYFQNEAQLEKSRLLSDRFSAERPKGSFSTLEIQRTEQGDSAMYLCASSLGSPTASTYEQYFGPGTRLTVT.

This clone was seen only a few times. The V call is TRBV2, the J call TRBJ2-2; 10 bases line up with TRBD2. J was trimmed by 5 bases and V by 7 bases; bases with no gene match: 7. Germline assignment: CDR1 SNHLY and CDR2 FYNNEI. The CDR3 covers 15 residues. The CDR3 nucleotides read TGTGCCAGCAAAGTCAATAGCGGGAGGACCGGGGAGCTGTTTTTT. Its protein is CASKVNSGRTGELFF.

This clone occurred once. The CDR3 nucleotides read TGTGCCAGCAGCTGGCGGGAGGCCCCAGATACGCAGTATTTT. This codes for CASSWREAPDTQYF. V gene TRBV5-4 combines with J gene TRBJ2-3, with 8 bases lining up with TRBD2. The CDR3 loop spans 14 amino acids. Losses at the gene ends were 3 bases for V and 4 bases for J; bases not matched to a gene: 4. Germline lookup yields CDR1 SGHNT and CDR2 YYREEE (reference sequence).

J is TRBJ2-3 and V is TRBV28; 12 bases map to TRBD2. The CDR3 extends over 18 amino acids. From germline, CDR1 is MDHEN and CDR2 SYDVKM. Germline trimming cut 7 bases from V and 3 bases from J; bases unmatched to any gene: 14. The CDR3 sequence is CASNPTGTSGFTTDTQYF. The CDR3, as DNA: TGTGCCAGCAATCCGACCGGGACTAGCGGGTTTACAACAGATACGCAGTATTTT.

The V and J genes are TRBV19 and TRBJ2-1; the D call may be TRBD1 or TRBD2 (5 bases each). Trimming removed 1 base from V and 5 bases from J, with 12 bases in between. This CDR3 is 15 amino acids long. Germline lookup yields CDR1 LNHDA and CDR2 SQIVND (reference sequence). This chain's CDR3 is CASSIGGDVHNEQFF. The CDR3 nucleotides are TGTGCCAGTAGTATAGGAGGGGACGTACACAATGAGCAGTTCTTC.

The V call is TRBV28, the J call TRBJ1-2; tentative D call: TRBD1 (5 bases). Per germline, CDR1 MDHEN and CDR2 SYDVKM. The length of the CDR3 is 12 residues. Between the trimmed V and J ends, which lost 9 bases and 8 bases, there was a span of 16 bases. CDR3 nucleotides: TGTGCCAGTCTAGCGGGGGTAGAAGGCTACACCTTC. This codes for CASLAGVEGYTF.

This chain joins TRBV2 and TRBJ1-5; 7 bases align to TRBD1. Trimming took 7 bases from V and 6 from J; bases not matched to a gene: 3. The CDR3 is 12 residues long. The germline V gene has CDR1 SNHLY and CDR2 FYNNEI. As DNA, the CDR3 is TGTGCCAGCATCGGGACAGTTCAGCCCCAGCATTTT. This gives the protein CASIGTVQPQHF. The full variable domain, completed using reference TRBV2 and TRBJ1-5, is EPEVTQTPSHQVTQMGQEVILRCVPISNHLYFYWYRQILGQKVEFLVSFYNNEISEKSEIFDDQFSVERPDGSNFTLKIRSTKLEDSAMYFCASIGTVQPQHFGDGTRLSIL.

The J gene is TRBJ2-7, the V gene TRBV30; 8 bases fit TRBD2. The CDR3 sequence is 12 residues long. CDR1 and CDR2 (germline): GTSNPN, SVGIG (reference sequence). Trimming cost V 5 bases and J 6 bases; bases outside gene matches: 6. The CDR3 region is CAWSFGGGEQYF. CDR3 nucleotides: TGTGCCTGGTCCTTCGGGGGGGGCGAGCAGTACTTC. The whole variable domain, filled in from reference TRBV30 and TRBJ2-7, reads SQTIHQWPATLVQPVGSPLSLECTVEGTSNPNLYWYRQAAGRGLQLLFYSVGIGQISSEVPQNLSASRPQDRQFILSSKKLLLSDSGFYLCAWSFGGGEQYFGPGTRLTVT.

The J gene is TRBJ2-1, the V gene TRBV9; D is unresolved. The length of the CDR3 is 13 residues. Between the trimmed V and J ends, which lost 2 bases and 5 bases, there was a span of 8 bases. Germline lookup yields CDR1 SGDLS and CDR2 YYNGEE. CDR3 residues: CASSVAQDNEQFF. CDR3 nucleotides: TGTGCCAGCAGCGTGGCCCAAGACAATGAGCAGTTCTTC. Complete variable domain (other parts from reference TRBV9 and TRBJ2-1): DSGVTQTPKHLITATGQRVTLRCSPRSGDLSVYWYQQSLDQGLQFLIQYYNGEERAKGNILERFSAQQFPDLHSELNLSSLELGDSALYFCASSVAQDNEQFFGPGTRLTVL.